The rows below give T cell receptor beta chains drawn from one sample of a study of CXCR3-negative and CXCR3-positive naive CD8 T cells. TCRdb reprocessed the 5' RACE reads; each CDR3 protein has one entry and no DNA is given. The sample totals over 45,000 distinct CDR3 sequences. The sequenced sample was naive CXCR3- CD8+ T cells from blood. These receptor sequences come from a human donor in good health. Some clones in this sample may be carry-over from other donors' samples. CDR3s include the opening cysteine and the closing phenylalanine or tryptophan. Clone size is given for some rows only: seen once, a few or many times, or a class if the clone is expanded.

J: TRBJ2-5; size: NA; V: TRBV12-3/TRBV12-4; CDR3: CASSPQGQETQYF
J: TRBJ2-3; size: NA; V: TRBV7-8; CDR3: CASSTLAGDTQYF
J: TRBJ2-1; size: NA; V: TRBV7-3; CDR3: CASSLKVGIYNEQFF
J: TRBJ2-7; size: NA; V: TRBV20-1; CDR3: CSARWTGPSYEQYF
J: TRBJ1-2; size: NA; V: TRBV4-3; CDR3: CASSQDHSPGYGYTF
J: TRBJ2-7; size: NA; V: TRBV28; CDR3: CASSPPGLGMYEQYF
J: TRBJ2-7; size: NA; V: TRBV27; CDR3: CASSPVRDRDHEQYF
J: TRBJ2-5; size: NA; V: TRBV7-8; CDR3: CASRTGQGLETQYF
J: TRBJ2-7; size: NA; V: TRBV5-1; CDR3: CASSPLGKRGSSYEQYF
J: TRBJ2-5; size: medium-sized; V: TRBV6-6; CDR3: CASSYGETQYF
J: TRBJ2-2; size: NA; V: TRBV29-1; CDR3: CSVAVTGTTGELFF
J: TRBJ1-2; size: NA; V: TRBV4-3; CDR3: CASSQVGVNYGYTF
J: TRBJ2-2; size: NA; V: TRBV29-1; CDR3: CSVPGGDKTGELFF
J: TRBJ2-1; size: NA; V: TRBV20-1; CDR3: CSAKDYYRAHEQFF
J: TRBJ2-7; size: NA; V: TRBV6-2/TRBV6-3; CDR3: CASSSWGLVVHEQYF
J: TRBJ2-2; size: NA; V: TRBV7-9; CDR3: CASSLIWGSTGELFF
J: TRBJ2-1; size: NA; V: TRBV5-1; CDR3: CASIQGGRQFF
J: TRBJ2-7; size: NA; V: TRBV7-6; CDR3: CASSLEAEQYF
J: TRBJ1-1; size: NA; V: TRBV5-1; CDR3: CASNLAGKNTEAFF
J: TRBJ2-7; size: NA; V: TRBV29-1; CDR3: CSVEGSAEQYF